This TCR beta chain came from a study of shared clonotypes between healthy human individuals. Broader study findings: Among donors, sharing of clonotypes was expected to be affected by sequencing depth.

The DNA input per sorted-subset replicate PCR was 200 ng, corresponding to roughly 31,000 T cell genomes. Libraries were prepared by immunoSEQ multiplex PCR; TCRdb keeps only in-frame clonotypes and omits some of them. The sample comprises 1.5 million to 2.5 million clones, approximately 95% of which are singletons, and roughly 1% rests with the top ten. This CDR3 has 16 amino acids. Trimming removed 2 bases from V and 3 bases from J; junction bases left unmatched: 6. CDR1 is WSHSY, CDR2 SAAADI, per germline. In the case of this clone: Antigen: not known.

Naivety among CD8 cells was defined by CD45RO negativity and positive CCR7 selection, thereby excluding terminally differentiated effector memory CD45RA+ cells. The donors were all Caucasian adults (living in Nashville, Tennessee). The genes are TRBV10-2 and TRBJ1-1; TRBD1 agrees at 10 bases. The TCR comes from a man aged 18 to 29 in good health. Specimen: naive CD8+ T cells sorted from blood. CDR3 amino acids: CASSEAGTGAYTEAFF. The CDR3 nucleotides read TGCGCCAGCAGTGAGGCCGGGACAGGGGCGTACACTGAAGCTTTCTTT.